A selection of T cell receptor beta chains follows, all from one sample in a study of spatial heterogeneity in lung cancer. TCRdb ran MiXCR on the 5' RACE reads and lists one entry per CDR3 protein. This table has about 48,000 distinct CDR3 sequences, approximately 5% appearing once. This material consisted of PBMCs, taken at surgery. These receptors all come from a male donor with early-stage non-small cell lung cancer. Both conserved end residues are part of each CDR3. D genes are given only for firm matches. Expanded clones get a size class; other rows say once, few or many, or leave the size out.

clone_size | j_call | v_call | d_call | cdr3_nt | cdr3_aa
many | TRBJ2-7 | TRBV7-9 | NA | TGTGCCAGCAGCTCCCTGGACTCCCCTCACGAGCAGTACTTC | CASSSLDSPHEQYF
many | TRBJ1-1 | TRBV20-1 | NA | TGCAGTGCTAGAGTCCCCGGGGCTGAGAATGAAGCTTTCTTT | CSARVPGAENEAFF
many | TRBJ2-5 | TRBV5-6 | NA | TGTGCCAGCAGCTTAGGCGGGGCCCAAGAGACCCAGTACTTC | CASSLGGAQETQYF
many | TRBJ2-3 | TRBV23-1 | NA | TGCGCCAGCAGCAAAGAGGGTACGCAGTATTTT | CASSKEGTQYF
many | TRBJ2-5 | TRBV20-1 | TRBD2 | TGCAGTGCCCGGACTAGCGGGAGTAAGTCGGAGACCCAGTACTTC | CSARTSGSKSETQYF
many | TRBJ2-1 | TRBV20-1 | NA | TGCAGTGCTAGGCTAGCGCTGAGCTCCTACAATGAGCAGTTCTTC | CSARLALSSYNEQFF
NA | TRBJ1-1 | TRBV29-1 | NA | TGCAGCGTTGCAACCCACACTGAAGCTTTCTTT | CSVATHTEAFF
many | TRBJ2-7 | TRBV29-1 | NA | TGCAGCGTTCGACCAGATACCTACGAGCAGTACTTC | CSVRPDTYEQYF
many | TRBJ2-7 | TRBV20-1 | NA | TGCAGTGCTAGAGCCAGGGGTGGCGAGCAGTACTTC | CSARARGGEQYF
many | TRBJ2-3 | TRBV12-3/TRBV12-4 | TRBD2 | TGTGCCAGCAGCCTAGCGGCTACAGATACGCAGTATTTT | CASSLAATDTQYF
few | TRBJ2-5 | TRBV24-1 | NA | TGTGCCACCAGTGATTGGGAGGCCCAAGAGACCCAGTACTTC | CATSDWEAQETQYF
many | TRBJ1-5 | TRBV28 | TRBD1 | TGTGCCAGCAGTTGGGGACAGGCCTTGGAGCCCCAGCATTTT | CASSWGQALEPQHF
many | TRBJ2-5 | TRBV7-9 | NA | TGTGCCAGCAGCTCCAGGGGCCCGGAGACCCAGTACTTC | CASSSRGPETQYF
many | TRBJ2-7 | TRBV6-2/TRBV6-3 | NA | TGTGCCAGCAGTCCCGTAGGCGAGACCCACGAGCAGTACTTC | CASSPVGETHEQYF
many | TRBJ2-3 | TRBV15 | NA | TGTGCCACCAGCAGAGGAAGTGGGCAGGTTAGCACAGATACGCAGTATTTT | CATSRGSGQVSTDTQYF
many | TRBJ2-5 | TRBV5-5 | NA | TGTGCCAGCAACCTGGCGGGAACGGAAGAGACCCAGTACTTC | CASNLAGTEETQYF
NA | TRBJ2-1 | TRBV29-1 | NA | TGCAGCGTCTCCCCCGACCTTAGAGGGGGCAATGAGCAGTTCTTC | CSVSPDLRGGNEQFF
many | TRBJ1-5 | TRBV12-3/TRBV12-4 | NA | TGTGCCAGCAGTTTGCAGGGACATCAGCCCCAGCATTTT | CASSLQGHQPQHF
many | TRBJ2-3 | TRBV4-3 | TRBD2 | TGCGCCAGCAGCCCCTCGACTAGCGCTCGCACAGATACGCAGTATTTT | CASSPSTSARTDTQYF
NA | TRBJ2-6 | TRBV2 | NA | TGTGCCAGCAGTGAAGCGCTTCGTGGGGCCAACGTCCTGACTTTC | CASSEALRGANVLTF
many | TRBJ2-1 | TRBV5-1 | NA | TGCGCCAGCAGCTTGTTCGGTGCGAGACCCTCCTACAATGAGCAGTTCTTC | CASSLFGARPSYNEQFF
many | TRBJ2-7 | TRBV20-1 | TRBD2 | TGCAGTGCGGGACTAGCGGCCCGCTACGAGCAGTACTTC | CSAGLAARYEQYF
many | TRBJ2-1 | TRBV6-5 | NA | TGTGCCAGCAGTGCCCAGACTGAGCAGTTCTTC | CASSAQTEQFF
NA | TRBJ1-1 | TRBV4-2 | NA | TGTGCCAGCAGCCAAACAGTTTTGAACACTGAAGCTTTCTTT | CASSQTVLNTEAFF
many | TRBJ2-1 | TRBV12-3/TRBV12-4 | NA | TGTGCCAGCAGTTTATTGAGCTCCTACAATGAGCAGTTCTTC | CASSLLSSYNEQFF
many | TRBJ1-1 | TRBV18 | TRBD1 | TGTGCCAGCTCACCGCTTGGACAGGGGATGAACACTGAAGCTTTCTTT | CASSPLGQGMNTEAFF
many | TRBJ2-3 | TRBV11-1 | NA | TGTGCCGGAAGCAGGGGGGTGGCAGATACGCAGTATTTT | CAGSRGVADTQYF
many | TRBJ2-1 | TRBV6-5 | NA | TGTGCCAGCAGTTACTCAGGGGTGGATGAGCAGTTCTTC | CASSYSGVDEQFF
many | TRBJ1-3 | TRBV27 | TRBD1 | TGTGCCAGCAGTTTGACAGGGGAAAACACCATATATTTT | CASSLTGENTIYF
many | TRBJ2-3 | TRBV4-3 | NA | TGCGCCAGCAGCCAAGATATCAACACAGATACGCAGTATTTT | CASSQDINTDTQYF
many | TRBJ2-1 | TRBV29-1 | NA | TGCAGCGTTGAACTAGGCAATGAGCAGTTCTTC | CSVELGNEQFF
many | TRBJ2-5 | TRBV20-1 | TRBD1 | TGCAGTGCTAGAGGGGAAAGCGCGACAGGGGTCAGCATCCAAGAGACCCAGTACTTC | CSARGESATGVSIQETQYF
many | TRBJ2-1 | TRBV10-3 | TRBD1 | TGTGCCATCAGTGAGTCCCGGGACAGGGTTGCGGGAGCAACCTACAATGAGCAGTTCTTC | CAISESRDRVAGATYNEQFF
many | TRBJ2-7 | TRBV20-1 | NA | TGCAGTGCAGAAGACTCAGCCTACGAGCAGTACTTC | CSAEDSAYEQYF
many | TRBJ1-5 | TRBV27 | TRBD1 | TGTGCCAGCAGTCTCGGACAGGGAGGACGTCAGCCCCAGCATTTT | CASSLGQGGRQPQHF
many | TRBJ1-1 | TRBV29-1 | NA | TGCAGCGTTGAAGGGGCCAGGGGGAACACTGAAGCTTTCTTT | CSVEGARGNTEAFF
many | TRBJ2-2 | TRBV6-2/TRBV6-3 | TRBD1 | TGTGCCAGCAGTAATGGACAGGGCGAGGGGGAGCTGTTTTTT | CASSNGQGEGELFF
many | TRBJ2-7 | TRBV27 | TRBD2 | TGTGCCAGCACCTCCCCCGGGACTAGCGGCTACGAGCAGTACTTC | CASTSPGTSGYEQYF
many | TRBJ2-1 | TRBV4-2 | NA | TGTGCCAGCAGCCAAGCCGTCAAGCGTGAGCAGTTCTTC | CASSQAVKREQFF
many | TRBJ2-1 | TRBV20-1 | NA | TGCAGTGCTGAGGCCTCCGGCGGGCATGAGCAGTTCTTC | CSAEASGGHEQFF
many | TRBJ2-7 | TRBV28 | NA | TGTGCCAGCAGTTTAGCGGGACTTGGCGAGCAGTACTTC | CASSLAGLGEQYF
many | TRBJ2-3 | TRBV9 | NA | TGTGCCAGCTCCAGAAGGAGTTCGACAGATACGCAGTATTTT | CASSRRSSTDTQYF
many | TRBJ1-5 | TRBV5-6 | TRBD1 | TGTGCCAGTGGACAGGGCAATCAGCCCCAGCATTTT | CASGQGNQPQHF
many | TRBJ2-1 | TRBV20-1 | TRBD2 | TGCAGTGCTAGAGATGAACTAGCGGGGCCCTTCTACAATGAGCAGTTCTTC | CSARDELAGPFYNEQFF
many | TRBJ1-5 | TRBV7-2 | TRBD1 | TGTGCCAGCACCCTAACGACAGGGACTCAGCCCCAGCATTTT | CASTLTTGTQPQHF
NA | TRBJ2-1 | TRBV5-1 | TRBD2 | TGCGTCAGCAGCCCCCGACTAGCGGGAGGGCCGAGCTCCTACAATGAGCAGTTCTTC | CVSSPRLAGGPSSYNEQFF
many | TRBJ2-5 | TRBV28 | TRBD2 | TGTGCCAGCAGTTTGGTCGGGGAGGGAAAGACCCAGTACTTC | CASSLVGEGKTQYF